The source of this TCR beta chain is a study of shared clonotypes between healthy human individuals. Regarding the study as a whole: Clonotypes shared by all four sorted-subset donors had higher generation probabilities than non-shared clonotypes.

Authors' processing steps: Junction-only immunoSEQ sequences carried no quality scores, so filtering differed. Profiled with immunoSEQ multiplex PCR; TCRdb holds only in-frame clones, not every one. V and J calls and clone size follow that table, whereas D and trimming were derived from the DNA. The sample has 1.6 million or so clones; approximately 98.5% are singletons. Notes on this clone: The antigen remains unidentified.

The V and J ends lost 3 bases and 0 bases respectively, with 10 bases between them. The germline CDR1 and CDR2 sequences are SGHRS and YFSETQ. CDR3 length equals 15 residues. The origin of this receptor is a young man in good health. The sample consisted of naive CD4+ T cells sorted from blood. Subset given: CD45RA+ positively selected. The rearrangement links TRBV5-1 to TRBJ2-1; no clear D gene. CDR3 in DNA: TGCGCCAGCAGCTCAGCCGAAAACTCCTACAATGAGCAGTTCTTC. Protein product: CASSSAENSYNEQFF.